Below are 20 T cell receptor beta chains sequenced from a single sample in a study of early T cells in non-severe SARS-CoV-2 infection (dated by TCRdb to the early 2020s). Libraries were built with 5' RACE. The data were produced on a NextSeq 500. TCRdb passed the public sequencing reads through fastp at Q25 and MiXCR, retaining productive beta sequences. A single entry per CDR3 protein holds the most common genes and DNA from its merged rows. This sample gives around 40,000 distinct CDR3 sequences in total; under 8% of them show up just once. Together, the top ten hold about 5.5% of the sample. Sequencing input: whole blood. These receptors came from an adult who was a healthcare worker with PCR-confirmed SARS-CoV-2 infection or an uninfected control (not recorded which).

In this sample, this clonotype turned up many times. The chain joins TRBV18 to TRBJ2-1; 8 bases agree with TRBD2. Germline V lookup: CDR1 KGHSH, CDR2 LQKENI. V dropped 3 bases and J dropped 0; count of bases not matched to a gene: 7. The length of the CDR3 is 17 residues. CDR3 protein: CASSPFESGSSYNEQFF. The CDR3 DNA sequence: TGTGCCAGCTCACCGTTCGAAAGCGGGAGCTCCTACAATGAGCAGTTCTTC. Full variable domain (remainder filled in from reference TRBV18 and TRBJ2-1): NAGVMQNPRHLVRRRGQEARLRCSPMKGHSHVYWYRQLPEEGLKFMVYLQKENIIDESGMPKERFSAEFPKEGPSILRIQQVVRGDSAAYFCASSPFESGSSYNEQFFGPGTRLTVL.

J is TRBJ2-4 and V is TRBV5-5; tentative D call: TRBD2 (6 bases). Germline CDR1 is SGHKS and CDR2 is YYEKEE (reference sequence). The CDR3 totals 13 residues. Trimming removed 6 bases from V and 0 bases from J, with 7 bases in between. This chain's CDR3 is CASMGLAKNIQYF. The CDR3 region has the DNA TGTGCCAGCATGGGACTAGCCAAAAACATTCAGTACTTC. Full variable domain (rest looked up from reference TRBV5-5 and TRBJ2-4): DAGVTQSPTHLIKTRGQQVTLRCSPISGHKSVSWYQQVLGQGPQFIFQYYEKEERGRGNFPDRFSARQFPNYSSELNVNALLLGDSALYLCASMGLAKNIQYFGAGTRLSVL.

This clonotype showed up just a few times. The CDR3 here is CASSLDGRKQETQYF. The DNA for the CDR3 is TGTGCCAGCAGCTTAGACGGGCGGAAACAAGAGACCCAGTACTTC. The chain uses TRBV11-2 and TRBJ2-5; D is undetermined. The CDR3 extends over 15 amino acids. Per germline, CDR1 SGHAT and CDR2 FQNNGV. V shed 0 bases and J shed 2 bases, with 10 bases lying between them.

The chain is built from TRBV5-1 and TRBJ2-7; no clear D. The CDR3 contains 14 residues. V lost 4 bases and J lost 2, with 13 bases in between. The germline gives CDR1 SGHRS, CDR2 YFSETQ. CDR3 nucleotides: TGCGCCAGCAGCGCCCGGACGGACCCCTACGAGCAGTACTTC. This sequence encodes CASSARTDPYEQYF. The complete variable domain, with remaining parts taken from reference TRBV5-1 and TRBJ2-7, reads KAGVTQTPRYLIKTRGQQVTLSCSPISGHRSVSWYQQTPGQGLQFLFEYFSETQRNKGNFPGRFSGRQFSNSRSEMNVSTLELGDSALYLCASSARTDPYEQYFGPGTRLTVT.

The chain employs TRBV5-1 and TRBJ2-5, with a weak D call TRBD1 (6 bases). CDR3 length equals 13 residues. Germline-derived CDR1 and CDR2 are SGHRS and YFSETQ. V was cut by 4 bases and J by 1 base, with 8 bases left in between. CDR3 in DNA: TGCGCCAGCAGCGCACAGGGCCAAGAGACCCAGTACTTC. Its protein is CASSAQGQETQYF.

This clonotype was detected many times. CDR3 in DNA: TGTGCCAGCAGTCCCGGACAGGGCCGCGAAAAACTGTTTTTT. Amino acid sequence: CASSPGQGREKLFF. This rearrangement joins TRBV28 to TRBJ1-4, with TRBD1 identical over 8 bases. Germline V gives CDR1 MDHEN, CDR2 SYDVKM. The CDR3 loop spans 14 amino acids. The J segment lost 8 bases and the V segment lost 5 bases, leaving 7 bases of the junction unmatched.

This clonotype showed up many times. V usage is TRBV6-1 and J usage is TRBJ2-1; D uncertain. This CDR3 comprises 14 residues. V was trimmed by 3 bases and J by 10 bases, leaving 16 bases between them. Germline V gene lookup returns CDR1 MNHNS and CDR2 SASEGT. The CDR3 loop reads CASSESTFSREQFF. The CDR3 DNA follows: TGTGCCAGCAGTGAGTCCACCTTTTCCCGAGAGCAGTTCTTC.

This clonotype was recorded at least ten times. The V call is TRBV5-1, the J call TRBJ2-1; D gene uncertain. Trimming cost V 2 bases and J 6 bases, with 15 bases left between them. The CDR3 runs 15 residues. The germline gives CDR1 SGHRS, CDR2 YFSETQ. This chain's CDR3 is CASSLPQSSLNEQFF. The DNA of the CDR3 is TGCGCCAGCAGCTTACCCCAGTCTAGTCTCAATGAGCAGTTCTTC.

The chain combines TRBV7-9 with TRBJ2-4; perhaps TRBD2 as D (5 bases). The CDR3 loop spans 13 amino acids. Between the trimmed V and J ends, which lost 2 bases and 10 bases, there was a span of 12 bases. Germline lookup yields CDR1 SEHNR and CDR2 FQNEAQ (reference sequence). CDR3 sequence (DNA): TGTGCCAGCAGCTTAACCGGGAATAATATTCAGTACTTC. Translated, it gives CASSLTGNNIQYF.

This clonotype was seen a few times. The chain's CDR3 is CASSLAGSYNEQFF. The CDR3 bases are TGTGCCAGCAGTTTAGCCGGGTCCTACAATGAGCAGTTCTTC. The chain employs TRBV12-3 or TRBV12-4 and TRBJ2-1, with no clear D. V was trimmed by 0 bases and J by 1 base, leaving 4 bases between them. CDR3 length: 14 residues.

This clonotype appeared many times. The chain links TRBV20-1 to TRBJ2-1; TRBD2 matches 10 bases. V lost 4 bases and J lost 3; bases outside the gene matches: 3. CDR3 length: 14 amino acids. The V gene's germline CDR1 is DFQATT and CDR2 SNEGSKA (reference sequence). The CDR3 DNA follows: TGCAGTGCTACTAGCGGGAGTGACTACAATGAGCAGTTCTTC. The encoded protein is CSATSGSDYNEQFF.

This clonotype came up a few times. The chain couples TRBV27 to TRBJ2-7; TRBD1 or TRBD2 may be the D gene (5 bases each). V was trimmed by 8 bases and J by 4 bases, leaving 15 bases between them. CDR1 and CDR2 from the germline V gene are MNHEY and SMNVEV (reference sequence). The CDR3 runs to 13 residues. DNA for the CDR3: TGTGCCAGCGGCGAGACCTGGGGGTACGAGCAGTACTTC. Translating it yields CASGETWGYEQYF.

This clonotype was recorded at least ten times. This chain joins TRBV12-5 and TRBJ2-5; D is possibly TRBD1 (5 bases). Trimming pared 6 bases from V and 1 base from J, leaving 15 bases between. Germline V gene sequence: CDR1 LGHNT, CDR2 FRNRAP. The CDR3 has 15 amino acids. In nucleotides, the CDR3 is TGTGCTAGTGGGTATCACAGGAACCTCCAAGAGACCCAGTACTTC. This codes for CASGYHRNLQETQYF.

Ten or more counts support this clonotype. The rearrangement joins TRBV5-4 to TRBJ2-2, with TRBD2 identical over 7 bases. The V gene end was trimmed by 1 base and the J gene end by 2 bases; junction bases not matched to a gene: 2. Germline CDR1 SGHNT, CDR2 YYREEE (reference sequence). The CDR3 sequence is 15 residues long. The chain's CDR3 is CASSLPGGNTGELFF. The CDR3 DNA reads TGTGCCAGCAGCTTGCCGGGGGGTAACACCGGGGAGCTGTTTTTT. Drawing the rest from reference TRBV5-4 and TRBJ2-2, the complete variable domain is ETGVTQSPTHLIKTRGQQVTLRCSSQSGHNTVSWYQQALGQGPQFIFQYYREEENGRGNFPPRFSGLQFPNYSSELNVNALELDDSALYLCASSLPGGNTGELFFGEGSRLTVL.

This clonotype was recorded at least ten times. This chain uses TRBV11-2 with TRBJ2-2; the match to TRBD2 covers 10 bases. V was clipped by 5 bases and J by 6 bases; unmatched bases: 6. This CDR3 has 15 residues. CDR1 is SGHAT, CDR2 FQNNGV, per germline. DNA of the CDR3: TGTGCCAGCAGCCGAACAGCGGGAGGGTCCGGGGAGCTGTTTTTT. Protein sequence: CASSRTAGGSGELFF.

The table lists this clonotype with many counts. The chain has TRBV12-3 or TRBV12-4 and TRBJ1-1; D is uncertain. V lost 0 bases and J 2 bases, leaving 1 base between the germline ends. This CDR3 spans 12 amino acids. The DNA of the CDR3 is TGTGCCAGCAGTTTAGCCAACACTGAAGCTTTCTTT. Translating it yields CASSLANTEAFF.

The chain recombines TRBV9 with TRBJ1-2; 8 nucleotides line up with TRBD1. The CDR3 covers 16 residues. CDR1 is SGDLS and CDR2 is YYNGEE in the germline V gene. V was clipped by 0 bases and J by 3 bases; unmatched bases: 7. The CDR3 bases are TGTGCCAGCAGCGTAGAGGCAGGGGGCATCGACTATGGCTACACCTTC. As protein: CASSVEAGGIDYGYTF.

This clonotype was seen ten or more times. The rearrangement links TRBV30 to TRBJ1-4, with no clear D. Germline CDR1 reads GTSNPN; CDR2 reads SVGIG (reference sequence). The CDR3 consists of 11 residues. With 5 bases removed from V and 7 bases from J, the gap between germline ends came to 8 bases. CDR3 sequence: CAWGMGEKLFF. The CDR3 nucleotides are TGTGCCTGGGGTATGGGTGAAAAACTGTTTTTT. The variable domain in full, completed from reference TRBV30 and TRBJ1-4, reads SQTIHQWPATLVQPVGSPLSLECTVEGTSNPNLYWYRQAAGRGLQLLFYSVGIGQISSEVPQNLSASRPQDRQFILSSKKLLLSDSGFYLCAWGMGEKLFFGSGTQLSVL.

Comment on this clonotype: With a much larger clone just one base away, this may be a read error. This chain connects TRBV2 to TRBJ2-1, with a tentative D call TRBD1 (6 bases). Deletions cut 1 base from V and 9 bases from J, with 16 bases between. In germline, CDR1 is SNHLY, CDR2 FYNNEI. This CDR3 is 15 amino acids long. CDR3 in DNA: TGTGCCAGCAGTGAAGGGACAGCGATGGTCTGTGAGCAGTTCTTC. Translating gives CASSEGTAMVCEQFF.

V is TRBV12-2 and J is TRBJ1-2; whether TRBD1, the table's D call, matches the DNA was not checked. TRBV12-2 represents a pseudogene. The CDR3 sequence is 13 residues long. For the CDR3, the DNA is TGTGCAAGTCGCCTGAGGGGCAGCTATGGCTACACCTTC. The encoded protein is CASRLRGSYGYTF.